What follows is one T cell receptor (beta chain) and its context. Its antigen is currently not known. No qualities accompany the bases; no much larger clone lies one base away. The receptor library was made with the immunoSEQ multiplex PCR assay. The multiplex PCR relied on a mix of 60 forward primers for TCR Vbeta segments and 13 reverse primers for TCR Jbeta segments. Amplification of the CDR3 region of rearranged TCR beta genes was performed with a multiplex PCR assay on genomic DNA. On the Illumina HiSeq System, the amplified TCR beta libraries were sequenced as 87-base-pair reads. The published analysis was carried out like this. Across the roughly 640 repertoires, a later analysis counted tens of millions of unique TCR beta chains, around 11 million of which were shared by at least two donors. Raw reads were error-corrected and collapsed into unique sequences with a nearest-neighbor algorithm that merged closely related sequences to remove PCR and sequencing errors. CDR3 sequences were aligned to IMGT reference sequences to assign V, D and J gene segments. For a sequence to be retained, a match of at least six nucleotides to both a V gene segment and a J gene segment was required. A rearrangement counted as productive if the CDR3 had no stop codons and remained in frame with V and J, and every other rearrangement counted as non-productive. Following IMGT convention, CDR3 was defined as the stretch from the second conserved V-encoded cysteine up to the conserved J-encoded phenylalanine. The earlier analysis of about 560 of the donors excluded any sequence lacking an unambiguous match to a single V gene segment. In an earlier analysis of a few hundred of the donors, V segments were called functional above 56.7% productive rearrangements and were called segregating when the between-donor standard deviation exceeded 5%. To diagnose cytomegalovirus status from the catalog of TCR beta chain sequences, a statistical classification framework was built. In a later analysis, V and J genes were assigned by comparing TCR nucleotide sequences against IMGT/GENE-DB human TR gene sequences. In a later analysis, CDR3 sequences and most-parsimonious VDJ recombination scenarios were assigned using the TCRdist pipeline. In a later analysis, each TCR beta chain was defined by its CDR3 amino acid sequence together with its V-gene family, and reads without a unique V-gene family were excluded. In a later analysis, 550 to 650 highly shared, low-generation-probability nucleotide sequences were removed to address suspected cross-contamination and a sequencing artifact. A later analysis calculated a clonal expansion index for each public chain from normalized within-repertoire ranks of inferred template counts. In a later analysis, generation probabilities were computed with a VDJ recombination model fitted to out-of-frame rearrangements, and the resulting probabilities were checked against IGoR. In a later analysis, TCR-TCR, TCR-HLA and TCR-CMV co-occurrence was scored with hypergeometric tests, and a repertoire-size bias correction was applied to TCR pairs. A later analysis estimated false discovery rates by permuting HLA or CMV assignments 20 times. A later analysis grouped co-occurring TCRs with DBSCAN, adding TCRdist sequence similarity when clustering within HLA-allele-positive subsets. Repertoires with fewer than 30,000 or more than 120,000 public chains were left out of co-occurrence clustering, as were five repertoires with anomalous nucleotide sharing. In its TCRdb copy, this immuneACCESS table keeps in-frame sequences only and misses some clones. Where compared with another copy, unresolved V genes explain less than half of these, and the others have no known cause. V and J calls and clone size come straight from that table; D and trimming were deduced from the DNA. The sample has 150,000 to 200,000 clones on record, 80% to 85% of them singletons. The ten largest clones represent around 2.4% of the sample.

The data were obtained in a study of cytomegalovirus exposure and HLA in healthy donors (dated by TCRdb to about 2017). Study-wide context: An earlier analysis of 587 of the donors reported approximately 260 Gb of sequence data and around 120 million unique TCR beta sequences obtained from around 190 million T cells. Both class I and class II loci were covered by HLA typing, at four-digit resolution. In a later analysis, previously published TCR beta repertoires from 550 to 700 donors were re-analyzed and high-resolution HLA genotyping was added so that TCR occurrence patterns could be studied. Donor age, sex, ethnicity and CMV serostatus were compiled alongside the repertoire data. The study used immunosequencing to profile the T cell repertoires of approximately 690 subjects and linked those repertoires to cytomegalovirus serostatus. Of the 300 to 450 genotyped donors, more than 75% were placed in the genetic ancestry cluster associated with self-reported Caucasian donors. A later genetic analysis took genome-wide SNP genotypes for about 55% of the roughly 670 donors and used that subset as a discovery cohort. Besides the first cohort of roughly 640 subjects, a separate validation cohort made up of 120 different subjects was used. Rather than drawing on any new phenotypic data, the later analysis identified candidate immune exposures from TCR beta sequences and the way those sequences occurred across donors. The study aimed to test whether signatures of past pathogen exposure could be identified by cataloging public T cell receptors. The study combined high-throughput TCR immunosequencing, statistical association of individual TCRs with disease status, and machine learning to predict cytomegalovirus infection status. Roughly 5 DR-DQ haplotypes were handled as single units for association and clustering because linkage in the cohort was strong. Roughly 300 gigabases of sequencing data and tens of millions of unique TCR sequences were included in an early release covering under 650 HLA-typed donors. The number of typed donors differed by locus: roughly 629-630 for A, B, C, DRB1 and DQB1; roughly 510 for DQA1; some 590 for DPA1; and around 470 for DPB1. All discovery cohort repertoires had been generated on a single sequencing platform. Among about 370 genotyped donors of the cohort, an average of around 250,000 unique TCR beta nucleotide sequences was sequenced per donor, of which about 20% were non-productive. To decide whether each TCR beta V gene segment behaved as functional or pseudogenic, an earlier analysis of some 540 of the donors relied on high-throughput TCR beta sequencing. General study outcomes and caveats: The authors suggested that the approach could potentially be extended to other disease states and immunological phenotypes. Strong co-occurrence of HLA alleles, especially DR and DQ, made assigning TCR associations to individual alleles difficult. Several of the top co-occurrence clusters appeared to be linked to parvovirus B19, influenza, CMV and Epstein-Barr virus, according to a later analysis. The classifier was reported to diagnose cytomegalovirus status with high specificity and sensitivity in both the original and validation cohorts. Three of the identified cytomegalovirus-associated TCR beta chains were confirmed in vitro to be specific for cytomegalovirus antigens. In an earlier analysis of several hundred of the donors, most TCR beta V segments were observed in productive rearrangements about 90% or about 30% of the time, broadly matching IMGT annotations. Immune exposure information for the cohort was limited to CMV serostatus. According to a later analysis, TCR association rates differed among HLA loci, with DRB1 alleles showing the most associated TCRs and HLA-C alleles showing the fewest. Because counts were too low, about 15 rarely observed V segments, including chromosome 9 orphons, were left out of the earlier analysis of some 600 of the donors. A further reported finding was that TCR beta sequences accurately predicted the HLA-A and HLA-B alleles for most subjects in the first cohort. A later genetic analysis associated a missense DCLRE1C variant with V-gene and J-gene trimming of TCR beta chains, and an independent cohort replicated the association. The study listed 150 to 200 TCR beta chains as associated with cytomegalovirus. Most TCR sequences were seen in very few donors, while some public TCRs were found in many individuals. A later analysis found that HLA-associated TCR beta chains were more clonally expanded and had lower generation probabilities than equally common non-associated chains. The cohort was sequenced for TCR beta chains only, and without alpha or paired-chain data the features that could be detected were limited. A later analysis associated 15,000 to 20,000 TCR beta sequences with specific HLA alleles at a false discovery rate of 0.05. According to a later analysis, most CMV-associated TCR beta chains appeared to be HLA-restricted, and the HLA associations seemed to be driven largely by CMV exposure. Compared with the roughly 720-donor mean, donors in an Asian-associated ancestry cluster had fewer N-insertions in productive TCRs, according to a later genetic analysis. HLA typing was unavailable for some donors at each locus, so association tests used only the typed subset. Some IMGT-functional V segments, including TRBV6-2 and TRBV6-3, could not be told apart with the 87-base-pair reads, so those segments were excluded. A cluster of highly shared sequence variants was judged likely to be a technical artifact of the sequencing pipeline. Presence/absence analyses assumed roughly uniform sequencing depth across donors, an assumption that may not hold. Correlated functional status among segregating V segments might reflect linkage disequilibrium, but an unknown experimental factor could not be ruled out.

CDR1 is given as SNHLY and CDR2 as FYNNEI, both from the germline V gene. V is reduced by 4 bases and J by 6 bases, leaving a spacing of 16 bases between them. Reading from cysteine to phenylalanine, the CDR3 counts 16 amino acids. The CDR3 DNA has 48 bases and is translated from base 1. The cohort consisted of hundreds of healthy bone marrow donors. All cohort members were sampled while nominally healthy, although unrecorded immune exposures were likely present. The donor tested CMV seronegative and was one of the 352 seronegative cohort members. A peripheral blood sample was collected from each donor, and TCR beta sequencing was performed on peripheral blood mononuclear cells. Genomic DNA extraction from the blood cell samples was performed with the Qiagen DNeasy Blood Extraction Kit.

The sequence links TRBV2 to TRBJ1-6; the D gene is possibly TRBD1, with 5 bases matching. Sample: PBMCs. This clonotype was obtained from a woman aged 25 to 39 in good health and CMV-seronegative. In nucleotides, the sequence is TGTGCCAGCAGTGGGAATCTTGGGGCCGGTAATTCACCCCTCCACTTT. It translates as CASSGNLGAGNSPLHF.